This T cell receptor (beta chain) was identified during a study of T cell responses to AZD1222 COVID-19 vaccine. In germline, CDR1 is SGHTA, CDR2 FQGTGA. Trimming pared 6 bases from V and 12 bases from J, leaving 12 bases between. There are 10 residues in the CDR3. Clones were sequenced by immunoSEQ multiplex PCR, and TCRdb holds only the in-frame ones, with some missing. The table has more than 85,000 clones, 88% seen once. Study observations and caveats: Spike-specific TCR breadth and depth grew following two AZD1222 doses. Spike regions recognized by vaccine-associated CD4 TCRs spanned the protein, led by 160-218 and 743-854. Seropositive status at baseline applied to only 6 or 7 AZD1222 recipients. Repertoire collection took place solely once the T cell response had peaked.

A remark on this clone: Its cognate antigen is unknown.

The sequence was obtained from an adult who received the AZD1222 COVID-19 vaccine. This chain connects TRBV7-3 to TRBJ2-7, with D hard to call. The sample was peripheral blood, taken 28 days after the second AZD1222 dose. In nucleotides, the CDR3 is TGTGCCAGCAGTAGGGATCCTCCGTACTTC. This codes for CASSRDPPYF.